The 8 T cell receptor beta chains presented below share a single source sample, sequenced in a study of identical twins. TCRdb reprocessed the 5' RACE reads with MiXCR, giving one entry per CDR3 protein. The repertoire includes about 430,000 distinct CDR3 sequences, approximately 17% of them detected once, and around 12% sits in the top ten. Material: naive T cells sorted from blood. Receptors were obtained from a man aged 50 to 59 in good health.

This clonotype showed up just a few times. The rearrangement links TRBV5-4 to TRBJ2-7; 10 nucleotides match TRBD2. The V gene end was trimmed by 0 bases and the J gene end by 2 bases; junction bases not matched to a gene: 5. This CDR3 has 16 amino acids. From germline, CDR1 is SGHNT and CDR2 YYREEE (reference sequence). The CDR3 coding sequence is TGTGCCAGCAGCTTGGAATCAAGCGGGGGGGCCTACGAGCAGTACTTC. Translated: CASSLESSGGAYEQYF.

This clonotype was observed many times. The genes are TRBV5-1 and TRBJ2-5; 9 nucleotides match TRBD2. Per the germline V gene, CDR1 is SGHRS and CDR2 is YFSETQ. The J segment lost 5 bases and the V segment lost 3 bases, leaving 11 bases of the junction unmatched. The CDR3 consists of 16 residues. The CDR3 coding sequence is TGCGCCAGCAGCTGGGGGCGCGGGAGGGCCTCGGAGACCCAGTACTTC. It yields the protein CASSWGRGRASETQYF.

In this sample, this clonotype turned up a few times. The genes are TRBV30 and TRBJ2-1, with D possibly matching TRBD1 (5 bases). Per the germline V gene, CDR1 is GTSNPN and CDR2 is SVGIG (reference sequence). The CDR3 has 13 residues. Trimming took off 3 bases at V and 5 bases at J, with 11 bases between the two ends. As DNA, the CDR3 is TGTGCCTGGAGCCAGGGAAGAAACAATGAGCAGTTCTTC. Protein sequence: CAWSQGRNNEQFF.

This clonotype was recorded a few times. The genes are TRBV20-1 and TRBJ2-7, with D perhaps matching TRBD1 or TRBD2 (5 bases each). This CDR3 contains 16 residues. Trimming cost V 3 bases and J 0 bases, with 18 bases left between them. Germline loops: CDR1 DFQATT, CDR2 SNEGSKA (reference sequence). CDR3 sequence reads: CSASRGGGGASYEQYF. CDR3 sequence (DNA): TGCAGTGCTAGTAGGGGCGGTGGAGGAGCCTCCTACGAGCAGTACTTC.

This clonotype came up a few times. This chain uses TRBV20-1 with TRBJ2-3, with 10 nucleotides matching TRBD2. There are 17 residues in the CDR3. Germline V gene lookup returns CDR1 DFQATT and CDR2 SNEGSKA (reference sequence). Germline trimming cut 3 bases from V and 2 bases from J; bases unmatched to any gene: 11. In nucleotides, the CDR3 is TGCAGTGCTAGCGGGGCTAGCGGGAGAGGGTACACAGATACGCAGTATTTT. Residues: CSASGASGRGYTDTQYF.

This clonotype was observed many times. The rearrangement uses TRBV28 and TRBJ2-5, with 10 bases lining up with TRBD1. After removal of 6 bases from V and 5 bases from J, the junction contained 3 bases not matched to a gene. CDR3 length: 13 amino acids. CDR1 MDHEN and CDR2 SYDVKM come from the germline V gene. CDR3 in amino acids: CASSQTGGETQYF. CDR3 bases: TGTGCCAGCAGCCAGACAGGGGGCGAGACCCAGTACTTC. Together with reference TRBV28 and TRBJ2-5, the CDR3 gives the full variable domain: DVKVTQSSRYLVKRTGEKVFLECVQDMDHENMFWYRQDPGLGLRLIYFSYDVKMKEKGDIPEGYSVSREKKERFSLILESASTNQTSMYLCASSQTGGETQYFGPGTRLLVL.

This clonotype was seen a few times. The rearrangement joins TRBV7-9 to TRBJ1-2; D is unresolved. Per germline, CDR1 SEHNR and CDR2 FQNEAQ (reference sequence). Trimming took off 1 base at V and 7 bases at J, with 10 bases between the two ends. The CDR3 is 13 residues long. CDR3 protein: CASSLGVGGGYTF. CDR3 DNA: TGTGCCAGCAGCTTAGGAGTTGGAGGTGGCTACACCTTC.

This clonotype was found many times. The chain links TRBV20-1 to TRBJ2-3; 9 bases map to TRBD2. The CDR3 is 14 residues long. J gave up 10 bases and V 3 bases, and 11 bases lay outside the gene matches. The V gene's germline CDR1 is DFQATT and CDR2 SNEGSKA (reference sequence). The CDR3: CSARSGLAAAPQYF. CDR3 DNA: TGCAGTGCTAGGTCGGGACTAGCTGCAGCTCCGCAGTATTTT.